This T cell receptor beta chain was observed in a study of blood T cells in healthy people across ages. It was with a sample-barcoded 5' primer and a J-beta primer mix that a second PCR of about 6 to 12 cycles was run. TCRdb processed the 5' RACE reads anew with MiXCR; each CDR3 protein has one entry. The data contain some 1,500,000 distinct CDR3 sequences, 40% to 45% of them singletons. The CDR3 runs 17 residues. Germline V gene lookup returns CDR1 SGDLS and CDR2 YYNGEE. The ends lost 5 bases at V and 0 bases at J; junction bases unmatched: 9. What was sequenced was blood. This rearrangement joins TRBV9 to TRBJ2-3; 10 bases align to TRBD1. The TCR originated in a woman under 30 in good health. The CDR3 loop is CASSDPDRGASTDTQYF. CDR3 nucleotide sequence: TGTGCCAGCAGTGACCCGGACAGGGGGGCGAGCACAGATACGCAGTATTTT.